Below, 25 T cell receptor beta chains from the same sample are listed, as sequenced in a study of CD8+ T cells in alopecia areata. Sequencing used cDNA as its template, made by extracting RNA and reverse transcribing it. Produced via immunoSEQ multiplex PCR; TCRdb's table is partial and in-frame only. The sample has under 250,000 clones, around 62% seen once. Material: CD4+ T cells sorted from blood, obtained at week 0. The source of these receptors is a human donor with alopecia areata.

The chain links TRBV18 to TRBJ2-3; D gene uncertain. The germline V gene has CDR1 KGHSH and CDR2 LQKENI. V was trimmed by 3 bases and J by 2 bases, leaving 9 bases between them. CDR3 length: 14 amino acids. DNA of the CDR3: TGTGCCAGCTCACCGATCGAGTACACAGATACGCAGTATTTT. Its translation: CASSPIEYTDTQYF. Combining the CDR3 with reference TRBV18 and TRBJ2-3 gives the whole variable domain NAGVMQNPRHLVRRRGQEARLRCSPMKGHSHVYWYRQLPEEGLKFMVYLQKENIIDESGMPKERFSAEFPKEGPSILRIQQVVRGDSAAYFCASSPIEYTDTQYFGPGTRLTVL.

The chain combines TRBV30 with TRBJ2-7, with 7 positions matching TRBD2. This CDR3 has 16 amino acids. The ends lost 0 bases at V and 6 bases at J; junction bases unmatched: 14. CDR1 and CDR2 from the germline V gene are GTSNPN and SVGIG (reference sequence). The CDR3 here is CAWSVSYGRTRTEQYF. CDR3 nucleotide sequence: TGTGCCTGGAGTGTAAGTTACGGGCGGACTAGGACCGAGCAGTACTTC.

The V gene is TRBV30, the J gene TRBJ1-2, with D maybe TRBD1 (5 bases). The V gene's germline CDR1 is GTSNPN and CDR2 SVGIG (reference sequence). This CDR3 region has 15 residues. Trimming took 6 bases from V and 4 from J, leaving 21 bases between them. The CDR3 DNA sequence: TGTGCCTGCTCCCGGGACGGGCCCGCGGGCTATGGCTACACCTTC. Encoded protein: CACSRDGPAGYGYTF.

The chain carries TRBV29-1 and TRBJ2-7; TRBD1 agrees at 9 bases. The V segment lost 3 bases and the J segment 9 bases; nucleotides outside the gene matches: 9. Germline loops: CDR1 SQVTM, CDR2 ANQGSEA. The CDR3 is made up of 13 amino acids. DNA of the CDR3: TGCAGCGTTGAGGGACAGGGACCGGTGGGGCAGTACTTC. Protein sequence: CSVEGQGPVGQYF.

The CDR3 coding sequence is TGCAGCGTCTTAGACCAGAACACTGAAGCTTTCTTT. This encodes CSVLDQNTEAFF. J is TRBJ1-1 and V is TRBV29-1, with D unclear. CDR1 and CDR2 (germline): SQVTM, ANQGSEA. This CDR3 contains 12 residues. The V and J ends lost 6 bases and 1 base respectively, with 9 bases between them.

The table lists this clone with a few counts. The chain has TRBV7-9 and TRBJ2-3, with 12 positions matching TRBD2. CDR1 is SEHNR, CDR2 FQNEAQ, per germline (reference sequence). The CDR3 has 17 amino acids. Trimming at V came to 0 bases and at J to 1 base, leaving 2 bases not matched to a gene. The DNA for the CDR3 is TGTGCCAGCAGCTTAGCCAGACTAGCGGGGGGCACAGATACGCAGTATTTT. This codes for CASSLARLAGGTDTQYF.

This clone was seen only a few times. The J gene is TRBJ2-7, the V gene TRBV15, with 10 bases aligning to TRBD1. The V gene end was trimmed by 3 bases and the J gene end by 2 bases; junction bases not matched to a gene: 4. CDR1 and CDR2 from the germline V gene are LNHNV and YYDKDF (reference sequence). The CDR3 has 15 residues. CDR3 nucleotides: TGTGCCACCAGCAGTGATGACAGGGGGCCCTACGAGCAGTACTTC. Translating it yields CATSSDDRGPYEQYF.

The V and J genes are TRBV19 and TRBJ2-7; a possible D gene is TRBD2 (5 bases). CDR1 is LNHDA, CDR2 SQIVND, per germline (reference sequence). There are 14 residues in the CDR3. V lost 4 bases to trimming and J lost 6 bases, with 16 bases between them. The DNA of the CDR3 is TGTGCCAGTAGTACAGGACTTGGACCCGTCGAGCAGTACTTC. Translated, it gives CASSTGLGPVEQYF.

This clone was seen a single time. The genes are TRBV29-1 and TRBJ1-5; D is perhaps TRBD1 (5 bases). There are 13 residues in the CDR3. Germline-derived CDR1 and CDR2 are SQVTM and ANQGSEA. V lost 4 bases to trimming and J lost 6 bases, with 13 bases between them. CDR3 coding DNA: TGCAGCGTTGCTGCGGGGGTTAGTCAGCCCCAGCATTTT. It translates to CSVAAGVSQPQHF.

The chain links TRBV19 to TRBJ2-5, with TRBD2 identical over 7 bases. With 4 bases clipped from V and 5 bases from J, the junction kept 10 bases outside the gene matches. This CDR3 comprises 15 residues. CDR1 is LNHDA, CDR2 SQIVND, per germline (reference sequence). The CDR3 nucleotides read TGTGCCAGTAGTACTCCCGGGACTACGGCGGAGACCCAGTACTTC. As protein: CASSTPGTTAETQYF. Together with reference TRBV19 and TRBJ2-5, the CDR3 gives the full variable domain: DGGITQSPKYLFRKEGQNVTLSCEQNLNHDAMYWYRQDPGQGLRLIYYSQIVNDFQKGDIAEGYSVSREKKESFPLTVTSAQKNPTAFYLCASSTPGTTAETQYFGPGTRLLVL.

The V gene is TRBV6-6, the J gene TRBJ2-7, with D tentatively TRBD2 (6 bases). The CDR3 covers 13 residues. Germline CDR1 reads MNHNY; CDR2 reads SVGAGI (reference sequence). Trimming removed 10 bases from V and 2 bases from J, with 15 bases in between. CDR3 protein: CATAGTATYEQYF. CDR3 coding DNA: TGTGCCACCGCCGGGACTGCTACCTACGAGCAGTACTTC.

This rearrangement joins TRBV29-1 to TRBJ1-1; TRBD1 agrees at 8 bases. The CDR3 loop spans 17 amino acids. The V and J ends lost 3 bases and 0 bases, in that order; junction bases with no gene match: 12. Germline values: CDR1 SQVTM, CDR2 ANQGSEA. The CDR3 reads CSVEAGGGSRMNTEAFF. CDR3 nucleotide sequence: TGCAGCGTTGAGGCAGGGGGCGGCTCTCGAATGAACACTGAAGCTTTCTTT.

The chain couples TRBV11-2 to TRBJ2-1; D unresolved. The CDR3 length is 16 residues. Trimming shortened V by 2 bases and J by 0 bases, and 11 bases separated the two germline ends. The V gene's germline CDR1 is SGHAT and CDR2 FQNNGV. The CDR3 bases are TGTGCCAGCAGCTTAAATTTGGGGAACTCCTACAATGAGCAGTTCTTC. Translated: CASSLNLGNSYNEQFF.

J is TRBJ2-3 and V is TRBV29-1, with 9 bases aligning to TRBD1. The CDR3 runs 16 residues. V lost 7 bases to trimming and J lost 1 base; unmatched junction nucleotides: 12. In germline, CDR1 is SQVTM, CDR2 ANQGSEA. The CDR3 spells CSAVSRDRAGTDTQYF. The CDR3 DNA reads TGCAGCGCCGTATCCCGGGACAGGGCTGGCACAGATACGCAGTATTTT.

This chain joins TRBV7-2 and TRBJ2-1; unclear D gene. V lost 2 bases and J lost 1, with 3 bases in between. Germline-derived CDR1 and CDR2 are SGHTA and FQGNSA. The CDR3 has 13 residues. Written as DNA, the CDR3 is TGTGCCAGCAGCTTAATGTCCTACAATGAGCAGTTCTTC. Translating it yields CASSLMSYNEQFF.

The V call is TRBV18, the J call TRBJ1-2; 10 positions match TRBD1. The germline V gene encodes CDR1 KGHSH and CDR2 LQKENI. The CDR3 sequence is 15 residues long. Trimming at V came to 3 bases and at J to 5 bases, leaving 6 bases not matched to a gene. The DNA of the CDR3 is TGTGCCAGCTCACCTCCGGGACAGGGGATTTATGGCTACACCTTC. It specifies CASSPPGQGIYGYTF. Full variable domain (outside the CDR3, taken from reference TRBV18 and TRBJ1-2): NAGVMQNPRHLVRRRGQEARLRCSPMKGHSHVYWYRQLPEEGLKFMVYLQKENIIDESGMPKERFSAEFPKEGPSILRIQQVVRGDSAAYFCASSPPGQGIYGYTFGSGTRLTVV.

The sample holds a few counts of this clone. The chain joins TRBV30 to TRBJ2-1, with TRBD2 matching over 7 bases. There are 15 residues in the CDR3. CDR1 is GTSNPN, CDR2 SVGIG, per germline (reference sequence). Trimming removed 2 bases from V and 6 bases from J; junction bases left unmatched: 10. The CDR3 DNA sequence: TGTGCCTGGAGTATTGGCGGGAGAGGCACCAATGAGCAGTTCTTC. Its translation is CAWSIGGRGTNEQFF.

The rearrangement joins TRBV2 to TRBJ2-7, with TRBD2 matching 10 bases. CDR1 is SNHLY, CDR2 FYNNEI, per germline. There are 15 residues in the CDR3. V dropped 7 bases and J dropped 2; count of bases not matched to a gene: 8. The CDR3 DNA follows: TGTGCCAGCACCAGGGGACTAGCGACAGCCTACGAGCAGTACTTC. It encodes CASTRGLATAYEQYF.

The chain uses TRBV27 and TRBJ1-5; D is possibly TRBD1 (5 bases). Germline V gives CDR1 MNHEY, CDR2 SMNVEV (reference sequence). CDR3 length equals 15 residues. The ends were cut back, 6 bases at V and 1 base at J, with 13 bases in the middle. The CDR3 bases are TGTGCCAGCAGGGTCGATAGGGGAAGCAATCAGCCCCAGCATTTT. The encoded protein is CASRVDRGSNQPQHF.

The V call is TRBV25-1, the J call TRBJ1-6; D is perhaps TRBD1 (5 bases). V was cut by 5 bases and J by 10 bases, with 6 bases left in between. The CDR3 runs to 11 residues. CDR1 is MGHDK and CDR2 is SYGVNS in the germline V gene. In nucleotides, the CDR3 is TGTGCCAGCAGTAGGGGATCACCCCTCCACTTT. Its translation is CASSRGSPLHF.

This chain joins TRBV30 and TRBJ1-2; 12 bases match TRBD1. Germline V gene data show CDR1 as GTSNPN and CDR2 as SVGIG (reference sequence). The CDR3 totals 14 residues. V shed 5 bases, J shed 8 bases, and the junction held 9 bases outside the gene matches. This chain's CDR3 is CAWGGDRGLRGYTF. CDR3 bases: TGTGCCTGGGGCGGGGACAGGGGGCTTCGAGGCTACACCTTC.

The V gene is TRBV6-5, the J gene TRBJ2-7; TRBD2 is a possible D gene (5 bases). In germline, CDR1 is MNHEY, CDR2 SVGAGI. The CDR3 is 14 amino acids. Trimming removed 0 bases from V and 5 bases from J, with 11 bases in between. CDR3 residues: CASSYSYRGNEQYF. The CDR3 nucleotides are TGTGCCAGCAGTTACTCGTATAGAGGGAACGAGCAGTACTTC.

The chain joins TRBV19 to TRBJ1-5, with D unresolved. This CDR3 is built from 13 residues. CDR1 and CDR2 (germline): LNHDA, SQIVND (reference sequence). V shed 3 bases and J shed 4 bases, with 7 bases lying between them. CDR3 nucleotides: TGTGCCAGTAGTATCAGTGCTAATCAGCCCCAGCATTTT. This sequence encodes CASSISANQPQHF.

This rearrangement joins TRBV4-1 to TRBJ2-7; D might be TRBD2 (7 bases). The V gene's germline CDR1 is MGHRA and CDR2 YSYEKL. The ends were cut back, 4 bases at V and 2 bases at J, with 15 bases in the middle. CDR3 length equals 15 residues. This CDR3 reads CASSPSRGGAYEQYF. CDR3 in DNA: TGCGCCAGCAGCCCCTCGAGGGGGGGCGCCTACGAGCAGTACTTC.

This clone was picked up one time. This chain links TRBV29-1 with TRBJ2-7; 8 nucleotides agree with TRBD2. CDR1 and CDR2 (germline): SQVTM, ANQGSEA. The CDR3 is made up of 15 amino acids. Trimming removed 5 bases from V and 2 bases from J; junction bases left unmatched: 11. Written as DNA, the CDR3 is TGCAGCGTTCACGAGAGTAGCGGGGCCACCTACGAGCAGTACTTC. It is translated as CSVHESSGATYEQYF.